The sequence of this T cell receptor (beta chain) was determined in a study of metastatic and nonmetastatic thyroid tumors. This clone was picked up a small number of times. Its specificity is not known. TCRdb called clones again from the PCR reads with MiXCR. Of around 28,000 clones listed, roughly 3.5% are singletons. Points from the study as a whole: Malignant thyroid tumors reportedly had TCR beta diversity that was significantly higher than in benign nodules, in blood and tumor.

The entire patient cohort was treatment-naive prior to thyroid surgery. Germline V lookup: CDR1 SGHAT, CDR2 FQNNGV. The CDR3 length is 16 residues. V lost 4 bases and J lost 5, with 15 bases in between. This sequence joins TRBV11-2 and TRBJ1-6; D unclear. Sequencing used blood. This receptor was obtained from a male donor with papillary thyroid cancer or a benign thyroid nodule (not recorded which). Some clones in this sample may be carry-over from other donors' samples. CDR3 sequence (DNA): TGTGCCAGCAGCTCCCCCTCGGGGAGAGATAATTCACCCCTCCACTTT. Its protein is CASSSPSGRDNSPLHF.